This T cell receptor beta chain is drawn from a study of CD8 T cells in Susac syndrome. V lost 0 bases, J lost 9 bases, and 11 bases lay in between. The germline CDR1 and CDR2 sequences are LGHNA and YSLEER. This CDR3 is built from 13 residues. Sequencing of TCR beta was carried out in blood CD8+ and CD4+ T cells. TEMRA cells were FACS-enriched, with CD8+ and CD4+ T cells isolated negatively. Reverse transcription of roughly 0.5 to 1 ug RNA used random hexamers. Across 54 Vbeta and 13 Jbeta, TCR beta CDR3 was amplified with immunoSEQ multiplex PCR. Via MiXCR, TCRdb re-called the immunoSEQ multiplex PCR reads, giving one row per CDR3 protein. There are about 120,000 distinct CDR3 sequences in the sample; approximately 90% occur only once, and around 0.12% lies in the top ten.

This receptor was obtained from a human donor in good health. This sequence joins TRBV4-3 and TRBJ1-1; D not certain. Sequencing was performed on CD8+ T cells from PBMCs. This CDR3 is CASSQDMRAQAFF. The CDR3 DNA reads as TGCGCCAGCAGCCAAGATATGAGGGCCCAAGCTTTCTTT.